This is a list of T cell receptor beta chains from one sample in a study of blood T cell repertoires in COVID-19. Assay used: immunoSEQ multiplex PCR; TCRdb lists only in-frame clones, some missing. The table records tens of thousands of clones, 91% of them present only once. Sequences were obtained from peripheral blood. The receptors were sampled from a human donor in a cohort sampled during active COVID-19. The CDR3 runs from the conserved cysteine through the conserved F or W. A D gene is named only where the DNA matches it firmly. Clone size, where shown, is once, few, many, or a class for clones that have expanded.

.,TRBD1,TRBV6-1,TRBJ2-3,CASSEGQGYPDTQYF,TGTGCCAGCAGTGAAGGACAGGGCTACCCAGATACGCAGTATTTT
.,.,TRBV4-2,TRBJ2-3,CASSRTPAGSTSTDTQYF,TGTGCCAGCAGCCGTACCCCTGCCGGTAGTACTAGCACAGATACGCAGTATTTT
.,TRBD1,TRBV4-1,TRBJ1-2,CASSHGQGEYGYTF,TGCGCCAGCAGCCATGGACAGGGGGAGTATGGCTACACCTTC
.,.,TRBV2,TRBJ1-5,CASSGLNGDQPQHF,TGTGCCAGCAGCGGCCTTAACGGGGATCAGCCCCAGCATTTT
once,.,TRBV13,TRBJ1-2,CASSPQAGGGGYTF,TGTGCCAGCAGCCCCCAGGCAGGCGGAGGGGGCTACACCTTC
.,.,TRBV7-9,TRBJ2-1,CASSLPGDEQFF,TGTGCCAGCAGCTTACCGGGGGATGAGCAGTTCTTC
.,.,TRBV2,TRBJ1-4,CASSERPIGATNEKLFF,TGTGCCAGCAGTGAACGCCCCATCGGGGCAACTAATGAAAAACTGTTTTTT
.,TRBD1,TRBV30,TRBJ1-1,CAWSGQGGTEAFF,TGTGCCTGGAGTGGACAGGGGGGTACTGAAGCTTTCTTT
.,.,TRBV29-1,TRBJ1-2,CSASEVYGYTF,TGCAGCGCCAGCGAGGTTTATGGCTACACCTTC
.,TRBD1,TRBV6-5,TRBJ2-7,CASSRDRGFAYEQYF,TGTGCCAGCAGCCGGGACAGGGGGTTTGCCTACGAGCAGTACTTC
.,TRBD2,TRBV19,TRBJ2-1,CASAGGYNEQFF,TGTGCCAGCGCGGGGGGGTACAATGAGCAGTTCTTC
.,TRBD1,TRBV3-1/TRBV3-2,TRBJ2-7,CASSKRGQARTLF,TGTGCCAGCAGTAAGAGGGGGCAAGCCCGCACACTCTTC
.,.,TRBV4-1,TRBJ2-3,CASSPRGGRDTQYF,TGCGCCAGCAGCCCCCGAGGGGGTAGGGATACGCAGTATTTT
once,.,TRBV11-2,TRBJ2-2,CASSFTDTGELFF,TGTGCCAGCAGCTTCACTGACACCGGGGAGCTGTTTTTT
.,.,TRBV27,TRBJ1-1,CASSLIGSTEAFF,TGTGCCAGCAGTTTGATAGGGAGCACTGAAGCTTTCTTT
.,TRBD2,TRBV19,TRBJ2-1,CASSIVTSGISYNEQFF,TGTGCCAGTAGTATAGTCACTAGCGGGATTTCCTACAATGAGCAGTTCTTC
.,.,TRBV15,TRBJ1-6,CATSRGRQYNSPLHF,TGTGCCACCAGCAGAGGAAGACAGTATAATTCACCCCTCCACTTT
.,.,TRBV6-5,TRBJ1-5,CASRASLSNQPQHF,TGTGCCAGCAGAGCGTCCCTCTCCAATCAGCCCCAGCATTTT
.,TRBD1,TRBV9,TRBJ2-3,CASSAQGPITDTQYF,TGTGCCAGCAGCGCACAGGGGCCCATCACAGATACGCAGTATTTT
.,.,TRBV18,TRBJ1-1,CASSPRKGLNTEAFF,TGTGCCAGCTCACCACGAAAGGGGTTGAACACTGAAGCTTTCTTT
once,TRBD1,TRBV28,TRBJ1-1,CASSSWGQGVPEAFF,TGTGCCAGCAGTTCTTGGGGACAGGGGGTCCCCGAAGCTTTCTTT
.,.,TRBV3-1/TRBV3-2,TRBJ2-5,CASSQVLYRRETQYF,TGTGCCAGCAGCCAAGTTCTGTATAGGCGGGAGACCCAGTACTTC
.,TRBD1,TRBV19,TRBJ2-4,CARADLGQGKNIQYF,TGTGCCAGAGCCGACTTGGGACAGGGGAAAAACATTCAGTACTTC
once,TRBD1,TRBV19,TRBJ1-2,CASSPLTGGNYGYTF,TGTGCCAGTAGTCCTCTGACAGGGGGAAACTATGGCTACACCTTC
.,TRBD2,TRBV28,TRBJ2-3,CASSQQLAGVGDTQYF,TGTGCCAGCAGCCAACAACTAGCGGGAGTAGGAGATACGCAGTATTTT
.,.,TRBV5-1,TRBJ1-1,CASTQTRNTEAFF,TGCGCCAGCACCCAAACGAGGAACACTGAAGCTTTCTTT
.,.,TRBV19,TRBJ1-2,CASSIEGRGYTF,TGTGCCAGTAGTATCGAGGGTAGGGGCTACACCTTC
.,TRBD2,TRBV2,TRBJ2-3,CASRKGTRADTQYF,TGTGCCAGCAGGAAGGGGACTAGAGCAGATACGCAGTATTTT
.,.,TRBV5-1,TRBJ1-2,CASSLEQDYGYTF,TGCGCCAGCAGCTTGGAACAGGACTATGGCTACACCTTC
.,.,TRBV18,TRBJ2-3,CASSPQLVASSTDTQYF,TGTGCCAGCTCACCACAGTTGGTAGCGTCTAGCACAGATACGCAGTATTTT
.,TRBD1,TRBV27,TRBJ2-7,CASRDRLVSYEQYF,TGTGCCAGCAGGGACAGGCTGGTTTCCTACGAGCAGTACTTC
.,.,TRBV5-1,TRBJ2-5,CASSLDRRETQYF,TGCGCCAGCAGCCTTGACAGGAGAGAGACCCAGTACTTC
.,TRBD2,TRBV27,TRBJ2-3,CASSNIAGALTDTQYF,TGTGCCAGCAGTAATATAGCGGGGGCCCTCACAGATACGCAGTATTTT
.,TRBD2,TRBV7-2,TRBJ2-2,CASSLRAGGGGELFF,TGTGCCAGCAGCTTAAGGGCGGGGGGCGGCGGGGAGCTGTTTTTT
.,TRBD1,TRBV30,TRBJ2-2,CAALPGQGLTGELFF,TGTGCCGCTCTACCGGGACAGGGCCTCACCGGGGAGCTGTTTTTT
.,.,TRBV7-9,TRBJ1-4,CASSLGRGTNEKLFF,TGTGCCAGCAGCTTAGGCAGGGGTACTAATGAAAAACTGTTTTTT
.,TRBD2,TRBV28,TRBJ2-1,CASSLAGRTYNEQFF,TGTGCCAGCAGTCTAGCGGGACGGACCTACAATGAGCAGTTCTTC
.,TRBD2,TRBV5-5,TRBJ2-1,CASSLLAGVNNEQFF,TGTGCCAGCAGCCTCCTAGCGGGAGTCAACAATGAGCAGTTCTTC
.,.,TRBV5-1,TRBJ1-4,CASSLRSVGNEKLFF,TGCGCCAGCAGCTTGAGGAGTGTCGGGAATGAAAAACTGTTTTTT
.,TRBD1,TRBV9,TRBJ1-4,CASSYDRGTNEKLFF,TGTGCCAGCAGTTACGACAGGGGCACTAATGAAAAACTGTTTTTT